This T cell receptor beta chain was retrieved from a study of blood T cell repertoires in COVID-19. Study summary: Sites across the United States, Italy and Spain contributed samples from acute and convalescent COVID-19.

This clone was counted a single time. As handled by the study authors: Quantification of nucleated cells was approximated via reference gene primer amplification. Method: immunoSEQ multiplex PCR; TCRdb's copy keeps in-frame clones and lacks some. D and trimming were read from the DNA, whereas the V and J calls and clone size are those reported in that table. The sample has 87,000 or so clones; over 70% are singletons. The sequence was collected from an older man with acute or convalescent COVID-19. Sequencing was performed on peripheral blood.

The CDR3 sequence is CASSLVEGQAVRETQYF. The CDR3 coding sequence is TGTGCCAGCAGCTTAGTGGAGGGACAGGCGGTCCGGGAGACCCAGTACTTC. The J gene is TRBJ2-5, the V gene TRBV7-9; 8 nucleotides align to TRBD1. After removal of 1 base from V and 5 bases from J, the junction contained 12 bases not matched to a gene. Germline CDR1 reads SEHNR; CDR2 reads FQNEAQ (reference sequence). This CDR3 comprises 17 residues.